The clone carrying this T cell receptor beta chain was seen only a few times. TCRdb keeps only in-frame clones here, not all; method: immunoSEQ multiplex PCR. The sample holds 90,000 to 100,000 clones; roughly three quarters are singletons and the top ten take 10%. The CDR3 runs to 12 residues. The germline CDR1 and CDR2 sequences are ENHRY and SYGVKD. The V and J ends lost 6 bases and 4 bases respectively, with 10 bases between them. This entry comes from a study of control samples from healthy donors and cancer patients. This rearrangement joins TRBV10-3 to TRBJ2-7; maybe TRBD1 (5 bases). The clonotype was recovered from a woman younger than 45 in good health. Sequencing used blood. CDR3 loop: CAIRTGEYEQYF. CDR3 in DNA: TGTGCCATCAGAACAGGCGAATACGAGCAGTACTTC.